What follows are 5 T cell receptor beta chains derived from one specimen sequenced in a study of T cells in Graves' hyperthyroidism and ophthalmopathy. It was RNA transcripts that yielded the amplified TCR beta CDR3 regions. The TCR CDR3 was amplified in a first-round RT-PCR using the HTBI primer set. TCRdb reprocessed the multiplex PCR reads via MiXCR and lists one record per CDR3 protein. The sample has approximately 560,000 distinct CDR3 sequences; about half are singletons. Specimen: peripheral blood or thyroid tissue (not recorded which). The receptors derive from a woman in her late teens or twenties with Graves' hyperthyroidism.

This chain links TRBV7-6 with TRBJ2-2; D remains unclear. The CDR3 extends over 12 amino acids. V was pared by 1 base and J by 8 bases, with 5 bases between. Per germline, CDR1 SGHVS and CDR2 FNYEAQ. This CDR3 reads CASSLDWGELFF. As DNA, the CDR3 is TGTGCCAGCAGCTTAGATTGGGGGGAGCTGTTTTTT.

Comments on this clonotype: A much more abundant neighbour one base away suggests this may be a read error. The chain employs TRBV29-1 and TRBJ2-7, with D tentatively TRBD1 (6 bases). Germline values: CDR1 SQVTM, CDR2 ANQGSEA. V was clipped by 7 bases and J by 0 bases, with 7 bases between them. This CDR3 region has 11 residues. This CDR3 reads CSGRGSYEQYF. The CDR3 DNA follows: TGCAGCGGCAGGGGCTCCTACGAGCAGTACTTC.

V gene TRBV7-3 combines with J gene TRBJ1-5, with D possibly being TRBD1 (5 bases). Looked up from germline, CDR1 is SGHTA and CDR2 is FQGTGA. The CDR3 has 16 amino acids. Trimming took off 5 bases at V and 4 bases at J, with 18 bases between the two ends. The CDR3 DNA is TGTGCCAGCAGCCAGCAGGGTTCGGCGGGAAATCAGCCCCAGCATTTT. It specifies CASSQQGSAGNQPQHF.

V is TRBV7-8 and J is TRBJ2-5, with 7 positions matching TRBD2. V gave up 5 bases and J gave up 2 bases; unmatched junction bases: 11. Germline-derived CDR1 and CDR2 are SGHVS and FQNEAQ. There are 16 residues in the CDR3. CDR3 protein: CASSQGASGAQETQYF. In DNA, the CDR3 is TGTGCCAGCAGCCAAGGCGCTAGCGGAGCACAAGAGACCCAGTACTTC.

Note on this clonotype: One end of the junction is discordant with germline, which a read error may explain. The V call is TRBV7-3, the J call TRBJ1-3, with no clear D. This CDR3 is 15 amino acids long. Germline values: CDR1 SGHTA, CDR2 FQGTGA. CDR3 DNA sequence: TGCGCCAGCAGCCAAGAGTGGAGGGCTCGGGATACCATATATTTT. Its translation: CASSQEWRARDTIYF.